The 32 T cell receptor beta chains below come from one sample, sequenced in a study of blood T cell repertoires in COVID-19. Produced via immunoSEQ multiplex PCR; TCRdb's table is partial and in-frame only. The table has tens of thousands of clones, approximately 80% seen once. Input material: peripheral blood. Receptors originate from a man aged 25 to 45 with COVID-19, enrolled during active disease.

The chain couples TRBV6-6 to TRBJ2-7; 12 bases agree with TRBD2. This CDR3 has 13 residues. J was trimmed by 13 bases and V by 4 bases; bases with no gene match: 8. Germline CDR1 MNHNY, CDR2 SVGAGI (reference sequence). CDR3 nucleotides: TGTGCCAGCAGTTTAAGCCTAGCGGGAGGGCCTTACTTC. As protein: CASSLSLAGGPYF.

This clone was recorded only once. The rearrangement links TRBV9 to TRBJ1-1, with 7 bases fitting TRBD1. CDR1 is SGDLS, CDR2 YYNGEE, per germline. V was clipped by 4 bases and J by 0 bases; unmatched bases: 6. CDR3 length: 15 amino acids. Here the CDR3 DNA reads TGTGCCAGCAGCCCCGAGGGACAGATGAACACTGAAGCTTTCTTT. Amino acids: CASSPEGQMNTEAFF.

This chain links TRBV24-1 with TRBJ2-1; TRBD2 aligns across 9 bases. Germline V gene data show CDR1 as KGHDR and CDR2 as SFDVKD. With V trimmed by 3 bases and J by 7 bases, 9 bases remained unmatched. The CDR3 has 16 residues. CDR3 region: CATSDAGGTSSNEQFF. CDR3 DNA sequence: TGTGCCACCAGTGATGCGGGGGGGACTAGTTCAAATGAGCAGTTCTTC.

CDR3 DNA: TGTGCCAGTAGTATAGGTCTAGCGGGAGTCTACAATGAGCAGTTCTTC. Its protein product is CASSIGLAGVYNEQFF. This chain joins TRBV19 and TRBJ2-1; 10 bases agree with TRBD2. The germline V gene has CDR1 LNHDA and CDR2 SQIVND (reference sequence). V lost 1 base and J lost 3; bases outside the gene matches: 3. The CDR3 runs to 16 residues.

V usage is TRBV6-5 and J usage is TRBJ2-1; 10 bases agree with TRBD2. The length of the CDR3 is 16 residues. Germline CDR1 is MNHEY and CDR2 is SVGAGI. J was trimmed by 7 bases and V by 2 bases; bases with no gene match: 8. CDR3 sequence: CASSYAVSSGGNEQFF. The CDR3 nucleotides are TGTGCCAGCAGTTACGCCGTTAGTAGCGGGGGGAATGAGCAGTTCTTC.

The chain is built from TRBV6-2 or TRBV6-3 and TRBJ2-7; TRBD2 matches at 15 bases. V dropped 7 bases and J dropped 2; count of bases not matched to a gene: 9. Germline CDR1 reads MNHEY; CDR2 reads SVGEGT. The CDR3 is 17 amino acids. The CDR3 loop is CASTPGTSGRLTYEQYF. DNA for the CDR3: TGTGCCAGCACCCCTGGGACTAGCGGGAGGTTGACCTACGAGCAGTACTTC.

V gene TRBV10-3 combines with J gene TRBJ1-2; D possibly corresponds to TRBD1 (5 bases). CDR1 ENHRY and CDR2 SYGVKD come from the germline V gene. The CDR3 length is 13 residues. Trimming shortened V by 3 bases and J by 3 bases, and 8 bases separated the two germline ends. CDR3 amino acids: CAISDSGDYGYTF. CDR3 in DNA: TGTGCCATCAGTGATTCGGGGGACTATGGCTACACCTTC.

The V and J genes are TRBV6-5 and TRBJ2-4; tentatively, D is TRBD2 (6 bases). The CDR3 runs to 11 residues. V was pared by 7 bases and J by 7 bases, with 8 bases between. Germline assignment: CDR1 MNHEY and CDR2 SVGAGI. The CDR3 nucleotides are TGTGCCAGCAAGGAGGGGAACATTCAGTACTTC. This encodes CASKEGNIQYF.

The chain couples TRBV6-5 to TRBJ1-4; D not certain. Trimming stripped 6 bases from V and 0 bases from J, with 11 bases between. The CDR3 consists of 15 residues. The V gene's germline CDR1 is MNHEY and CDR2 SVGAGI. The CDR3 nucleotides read TGTGCCAGCAGCCTAATTCCGGCAACTAATGAAAAACTGTTTTTT. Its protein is CASSLIPATNEKLFF.

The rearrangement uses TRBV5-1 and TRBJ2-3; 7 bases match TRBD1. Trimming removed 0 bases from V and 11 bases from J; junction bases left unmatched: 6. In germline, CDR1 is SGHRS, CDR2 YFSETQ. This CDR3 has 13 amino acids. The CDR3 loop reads CASSLATGEMQYF. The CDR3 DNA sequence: TGCGCCAGCAGCTTGGCCACAGGGGAGATGCAGTATTTT. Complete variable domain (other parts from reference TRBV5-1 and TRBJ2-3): KAGVTQTPRYLIKTRGQQVTLSCSPISGHRSVSWYQQTPGQGLQFLFEYFSETQRNKGNFPGRFSGRQFSNSRSEMNVSTLELGDSALYLCASSLATGEMQYFGPGTRLTVL.

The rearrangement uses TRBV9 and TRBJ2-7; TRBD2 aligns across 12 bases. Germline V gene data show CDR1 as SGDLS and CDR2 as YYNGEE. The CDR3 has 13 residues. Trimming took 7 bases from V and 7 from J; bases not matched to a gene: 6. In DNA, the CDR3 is TGTGCCAGCGGGGCTAGCGGGAGGGGGGAGCAGTACTTC. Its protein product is CASGASGRGEQYF. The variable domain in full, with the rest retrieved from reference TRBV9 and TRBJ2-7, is DSGVTQTPKHLITATGQRVTLRCSPRSGDLSVYWYQQSLDQGLQFLIQYYNGEERAKGNILERFSAQQFPDLHSELNLSSLELGDSALYFCASGASGRGEQYFGPGTRLTVT.

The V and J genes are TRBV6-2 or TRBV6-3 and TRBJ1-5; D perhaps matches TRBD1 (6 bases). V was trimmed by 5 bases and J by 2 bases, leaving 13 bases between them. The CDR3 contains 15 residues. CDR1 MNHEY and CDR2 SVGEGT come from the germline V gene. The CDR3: CASSRTGQRNQPQHF. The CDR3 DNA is TGTGCCAGCAGTCGAACCGGACAGCGCAATCAGCCCCAGCATTTT.

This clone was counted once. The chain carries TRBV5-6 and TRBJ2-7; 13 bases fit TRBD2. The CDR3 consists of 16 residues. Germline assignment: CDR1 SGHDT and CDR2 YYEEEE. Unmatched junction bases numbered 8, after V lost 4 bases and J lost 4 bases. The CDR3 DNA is TGTGCCAGCAGCCAGAGGACTAGCGGGAGTTGGTACGAGCAGTACTTC. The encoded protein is CASSQRTSGSWYEQYF.

The CDR3 DNA follows: TGTGCCAGCAGCGTACAGTCTAGCGGCACAGATACGCAGTATTTT. It yields the protein CASSVQSSGTDTQYF. This chain joins TRBV9 and TRBJ2-3; maybe TRBD2 (6 bases). The CDR3 runs 15 residues. CDR1 SGDLS and CDR2 YYNGEE come from the germline V gene. Trimming took 1 base from V and 1 from J, leaving 10 bases between them.

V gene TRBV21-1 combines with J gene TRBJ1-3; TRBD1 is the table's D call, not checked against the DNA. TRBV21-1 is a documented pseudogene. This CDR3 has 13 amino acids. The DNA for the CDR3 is TGTGCCAGCAGCGCATGGACACAGAACACCATATATTTT. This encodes CASSAWTQNTIYF.

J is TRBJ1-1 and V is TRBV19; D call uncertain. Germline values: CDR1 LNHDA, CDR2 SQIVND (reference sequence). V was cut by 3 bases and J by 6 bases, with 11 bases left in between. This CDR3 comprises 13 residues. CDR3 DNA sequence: TGTGCCAGTAGTATTACAGCTACTGCTGAAGCTTTCTTT. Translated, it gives CASSITATAEAFF.

CDR3 loop: CASSRRQGPNEKLFF. CDR3 nucleotides: TGTGCCAGCAGCCGCAGACAGGGGCCTAATGAAAAACTGTTTTTT. The chain employs TRBV5-6 and TRBJ1-4; 8 bases map to TRBD1. CDR1 SGHDT and CDR2 YYEEEE come from the germline V gene. The CDR3 runs 15 residues. Losses at the gene ends were 4 bases for V and 3 bases for J; bases not matched to a gene: 5.

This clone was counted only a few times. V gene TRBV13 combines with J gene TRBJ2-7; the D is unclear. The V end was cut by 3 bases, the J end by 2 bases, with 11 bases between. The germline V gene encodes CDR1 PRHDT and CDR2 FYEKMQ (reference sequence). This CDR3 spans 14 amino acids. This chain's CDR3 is CASSFRSEAYEQYF. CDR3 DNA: TGTGCCAGCAGCTTCAGAAGTGAGGCCTACGAGCAGTACTTC. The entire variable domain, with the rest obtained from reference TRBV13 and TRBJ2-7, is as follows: AAGVIQSPRHLIKEKRETATLKCYPIPRHDTVYWYQQGPGQDPQFLISFYEKMQSDKGSIPDRFSAQQFSDYHSELNMSSLELGDSALYFCASSFRSEAYEQYFGPGTRLTVT.

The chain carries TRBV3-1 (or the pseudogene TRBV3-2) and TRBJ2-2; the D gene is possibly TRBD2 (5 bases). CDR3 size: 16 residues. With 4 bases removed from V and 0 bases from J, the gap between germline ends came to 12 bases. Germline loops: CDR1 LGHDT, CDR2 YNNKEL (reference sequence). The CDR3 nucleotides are TGTGCCAGCAGCCCCCCGGGGAACGCGAACACCGGGGAGCTGTTTTTT. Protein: CASSPPGNANTGELFF.

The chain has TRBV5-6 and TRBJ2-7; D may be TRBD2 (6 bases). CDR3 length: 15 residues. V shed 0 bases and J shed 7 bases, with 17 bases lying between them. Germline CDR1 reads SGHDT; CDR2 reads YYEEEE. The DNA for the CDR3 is TGTGCCAGCAGCTTGGTCGCCGGGGGAAGGGGTGAGCAGTACTTC. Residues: CASSLVAGGRGEQYF.

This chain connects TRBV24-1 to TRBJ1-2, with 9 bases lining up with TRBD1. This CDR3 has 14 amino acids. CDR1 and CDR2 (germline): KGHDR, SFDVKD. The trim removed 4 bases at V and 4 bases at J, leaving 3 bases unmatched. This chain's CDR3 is CATSETGGLYGYTF. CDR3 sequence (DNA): TGTGCCACCAGTGAAACAGGGGGCCTCTATGGCTACACCTTC.

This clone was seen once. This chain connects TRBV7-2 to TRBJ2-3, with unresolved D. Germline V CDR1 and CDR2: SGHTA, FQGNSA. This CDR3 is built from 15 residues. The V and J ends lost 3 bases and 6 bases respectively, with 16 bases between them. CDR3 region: CASSFTRIEMDTQYF. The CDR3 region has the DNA TGTGCCAGCAGCTTCACGCGGATAGAGATGGATACGCAGTATTTT.

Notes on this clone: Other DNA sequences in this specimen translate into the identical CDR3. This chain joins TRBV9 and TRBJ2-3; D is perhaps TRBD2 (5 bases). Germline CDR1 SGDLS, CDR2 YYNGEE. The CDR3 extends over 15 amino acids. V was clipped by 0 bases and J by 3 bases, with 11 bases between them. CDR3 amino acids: CASSVGGSGTDTQYF. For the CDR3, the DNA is TGTGCCAGCAGCGTAGGAGGGTCAGGAACAGATACGCAGTATTTT. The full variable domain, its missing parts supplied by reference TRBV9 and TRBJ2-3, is DSGVTQTPKHLITATGQRVTLRCSPRSGDLSVYWYQQSLDQGLQFLIQYYNGEERAKGNILERFSAQQFPDLHSELNLSSLELGDSALYFCASSVGGSGTDTQYFGPGTRLTVL.

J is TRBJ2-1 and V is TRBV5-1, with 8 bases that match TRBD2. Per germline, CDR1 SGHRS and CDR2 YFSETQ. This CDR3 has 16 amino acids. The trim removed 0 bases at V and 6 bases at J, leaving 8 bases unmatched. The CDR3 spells CASSLEWASGPNEQFF. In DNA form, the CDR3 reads TGCGCCAGCAGCTTGGAGTGGGCTAGCGGGCCCAATGAGCAGTTCTTC.

In DNA, the CDR3 is TGTGCCAGCAGGACACAGGAGTCGGATGAAAAACTGTTTTTT. Amino acid sequence: CASRTQESDEKLFF. V gene TRBV6-5 combines with J gene TRBJ1-4; tentatively, D is TRBD1 (5 bases). CDR1 is MNHEY, CDR2 SVGAGI, per germline. V lost 6 bases, J lost 6 bases, and 14 bases lay in between. The CDR3 length is 14 residues.

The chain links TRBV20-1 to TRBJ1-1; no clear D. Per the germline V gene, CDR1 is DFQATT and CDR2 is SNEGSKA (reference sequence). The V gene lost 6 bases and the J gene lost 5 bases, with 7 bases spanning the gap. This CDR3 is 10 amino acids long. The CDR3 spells CSARWTEAFF. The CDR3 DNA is TGCAGTGCCCGGTGGACTGAAGCTTTCTTT.

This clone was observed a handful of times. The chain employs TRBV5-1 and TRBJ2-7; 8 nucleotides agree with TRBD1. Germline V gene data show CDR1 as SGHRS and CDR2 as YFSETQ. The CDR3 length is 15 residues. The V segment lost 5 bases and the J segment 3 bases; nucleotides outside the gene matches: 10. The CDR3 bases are TGCGCCAGCAGGGCCGGTGGGACAGGACACTACGAGCAGTACTTC. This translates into CASRAGGTGHYEQYF.

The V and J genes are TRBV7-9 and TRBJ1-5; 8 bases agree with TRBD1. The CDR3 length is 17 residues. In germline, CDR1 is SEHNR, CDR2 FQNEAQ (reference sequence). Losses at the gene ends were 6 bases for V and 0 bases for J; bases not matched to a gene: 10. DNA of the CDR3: TGTGCCAGCAGTCTCTGGACAGGGTCGATTAGCAATCAGCCCCAGCATTTT. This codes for CASSLWTGSISNQPQHF.

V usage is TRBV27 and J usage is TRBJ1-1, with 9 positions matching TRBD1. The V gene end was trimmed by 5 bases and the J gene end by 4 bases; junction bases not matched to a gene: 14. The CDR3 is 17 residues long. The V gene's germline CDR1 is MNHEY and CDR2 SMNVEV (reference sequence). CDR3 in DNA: TGTGCCAGCAGTCCGAACATTAAACAGGGGGCGAGCACTGAAGCTTTCTTT. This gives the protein CASSPNIKQGASTEAFF.

In DNA form, the CDR3 reads TGTGCCAGTAGTATAAGATCTAGCGGGGGAACCTACGAGCAGTACTTC. This translates into CASSIRSSGGTYEQYF. The chain links TRBV19 to TRBJ2-7, with 10 bases identical to TRBD2. This CDR3 is 16 amino acids long. J was trimmed by 2 bases and V by 2 bases; bases with no gene match: 6. Looked up from germline, CDR1 is LNHDA and CDR2 is SQIVND (reference sequence).

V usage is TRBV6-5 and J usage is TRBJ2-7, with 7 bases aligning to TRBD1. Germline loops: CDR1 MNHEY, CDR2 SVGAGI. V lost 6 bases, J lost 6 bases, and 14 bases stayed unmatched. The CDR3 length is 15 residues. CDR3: CASSLDRDPQREQYF. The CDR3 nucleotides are TGTGCCAGCAGCCTCGACAGGGACCCCCAGCGCGAGCAGTACTTC.

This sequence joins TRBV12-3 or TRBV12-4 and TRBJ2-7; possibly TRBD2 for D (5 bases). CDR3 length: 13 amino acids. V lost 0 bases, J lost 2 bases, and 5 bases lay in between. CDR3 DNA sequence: TGTGCCAGCAGTTTAGCGGGAGCCTACGAGCAGTACTTC. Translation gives CASSLAGAYEQYF.